The present entry profiles one TCR beta chain with its context. The sample originates from a study of blood T cell repertoires in COVID-19. Turning to the study itself: Both acute and convalescent COVID-19 samples were obtained from the United States, Italy and Spain. The cDNA or gDNA used as material had been derived from T cells, B-cell-depleted T cells, or PBMCs.

Germline loops: CDR1 SNHLY, CDR2 FYNNEI. CDR3 size: 14 residues. V gave up 5 bases and J gave up 3 bases, with 13 bases separating them. Authors' data handling: Amplification of reference gene primers provided the estimated nucleated cell counts. Generated by immunoSEQ multiplex PCR, the TCRdb table keeps only in-frame clones and is missing some. D and trimming come from the DNA, and the V and J calls and clone size come from that table. The sample includes 150,000 to 200,000 clones, 86% seen only once; the top ten take about a tenth. The origin of this receptor is a woman aged 60-70 years with COVID-19, enrolled during active disease. The chain uses TRBV2 and TRBJ2-5; perhaps TRBD1 as D (6 bases). Sequenced material: peripheral blood. Here the CDR3 DNA reads TGTGCCAGCAGTATCCCCCGGGACAAAGAGACCCAGTACTTC. Protein product: CASSIPRDKETQYF.